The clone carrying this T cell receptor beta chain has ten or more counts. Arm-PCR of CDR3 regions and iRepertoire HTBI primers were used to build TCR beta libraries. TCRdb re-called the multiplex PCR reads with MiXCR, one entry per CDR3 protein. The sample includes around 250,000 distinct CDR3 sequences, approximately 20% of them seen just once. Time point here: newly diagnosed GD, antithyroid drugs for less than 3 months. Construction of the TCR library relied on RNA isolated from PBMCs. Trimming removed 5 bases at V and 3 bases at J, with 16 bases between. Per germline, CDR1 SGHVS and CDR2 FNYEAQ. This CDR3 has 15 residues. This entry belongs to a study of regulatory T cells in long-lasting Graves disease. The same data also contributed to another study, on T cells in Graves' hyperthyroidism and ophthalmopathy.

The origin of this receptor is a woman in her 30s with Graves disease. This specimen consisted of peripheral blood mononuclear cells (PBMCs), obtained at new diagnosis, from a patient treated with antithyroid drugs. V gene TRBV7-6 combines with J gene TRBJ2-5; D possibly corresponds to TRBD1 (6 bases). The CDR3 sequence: CASSPTPTGEETQYF. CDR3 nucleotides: TGTGCCAGCAGCCCCACCCCGACAGGAGAAGAGACCCAGTACTTC.